The 7 T cell receptor beta chains reported below all come from one sample, sequenced in a study of shared clonotypes between healthy human individuals. TCRdb keeps only in-frame clones here, not all; method: immunoSEQ multiplex PCR. The sample records about 1 million clones, about 75% being singletons. Material for sequencing was memory CD4+ T cells sorted from blood. Described subset: CD45RA-negative fraction. The receptors were gathered from a man between 18 and 29 years old in good health.

The V and J genes are TRBV9 and TRBJ1-1; 9 bases line up with TRBD1. Germline assignment: CDR1 SGDLS and CDR2 YYNGEE. V was clipped by 9 bases and J by 3 bases; unmatched bases: 27. This CDR3 has 20 residues. CDR3: CATTTQQRRQGVRCDTEAFF. CDR3 DNA: TGTGCCACAACCACTCAGCAGCGTAGACAGGGGGTTAGGTGTGACACTGAAGCTTTCTTT.

This clone was counted once. The chain carries TRBV15 and TRBJ1-5, with 7 bases that match TRBD1. After removal of 0 bases from V and 6 bases from J, the junction contained 5 bases not matched to a gene. Germline V CDR1 and CDR2: LNHNV, YYDKDF (reference sequence). The CDR3 contains 15 residues. The CDR3 coding sequence is TGTGCCACCAGCAGAGAACAGGGGTTTAGTCAGCCCCAGCATTTT. This gives the protein CATSREQGFSQPQHF.

The rearrangement joins TRBV10-3 to TRBJ2-7; the D is unclear. V was clipped by 6 bases and J by 1 base, with 10 bases between them. The germline V gene encodes CDR1 ENHRY and CDR2 SYGVKD. This CDR3 is built from 13 residues. The CDR3 sequence: CAIRPPASYEQYF. CDR3 coding DNA: TGTGCCATCAGGCCCCCGGCTTCCTACGAGCAGTACTTC.

The rearrangement links TRBV28 to TRBJ1-5; 9 positions agree with TRBD1. Germline CDR1 is MDHEN and CDR2 is SYDVKM. Unmatched junction bases numbered 9, after V lost 6 bases and J lost 3 bases. The CDR3 has 16 amino acids. In DNA form, the CDR3 reads TGTGCCAGCAGGGACTCCGGGACAGGGTTCAATCAGCCCCAGCATTTT. This codes for CASRDSGTGFNQPQHF.

This chain links TRBV5-1 with TRBJ1-4; D is ambiguous. V was pared by 0 bases and J by 4 bases, with 7 bases between. The germline gives CDR1 SGHRS, CDR2 YFSETQ. The CDR3 consists of 14 residues. CDR3 coding DNA: TGCGCCAGCAGCTTGGAGAGCATTAATGAAAAACTGTTTTTT. Amino acid sequence: CASSLESINEKLFF.

This chain connects TRBV18 to TRBJ2-5; D unresolved. Germline CDR1 KGHSH, CDR2 LQKENI. The CDR3 consists of 14 residues. V was pared by 2 bases and J by 1 base, with 8 bases between. The CDR3 spells CASSPGMLQETQYF. CDR3 sequence (DNA): TGTGCCAGCTCACCAGGGATGCTCCAAGAGACCCAGTACTTC.

A remark on this clone: In the same sample, other DNA sequences code for this CDR3. V and J are TRBV6-1 and TRBJ2-5; D perhaps matches TRBD1 (7 bases). This CDR3 region has 15 residues. V lost 4 bases, J lost 1 base, and 13 bases lay in between. CDR1 and CDR2 from the germline V gene are MNHNS and SASEGT. CDR3 region: CASSAGGGPQETQYF. Written as DNA, the CDR3 is TGTGCCAGCAGTGCCGGAGGGGGCCCCCAAGAGACCCAGTACTTC.